Listed here are 31 T cell receptor beta chains from one sample, sequenced in a study of T-cell memory formation after mild COVID-19. Using its own MiXCR run on the 5' RACE reads, TCRdb lists one record per CDR3 protein. The data show about 160,000 distinct CDR3 sequences, with roughly 28% seen just once and more than 10% held by the top ten. Sequencing was done on a sample of PBMCs or a T cell subset sorted from them (not recorded which). The receptors were sampled from an adult woman who had mild COVID-19 (a few samples of this study predate the infection). Cell type and time point are not known.

The chain carries TRBV7-2 and TRBJ2-3, with 15 positions matching TRBD2. The J segment lost 4 bases and the V segment lost 5 bases, leaving 10 bases of the junction unmatched. Germline CDR1 is SGHTA and CDR2 is FQGNSA. The CDR3 length is 18 residues. This chain's CDR3 is CASSPRGGLAGGADTQYF. Written as DNA, the CDR3 is TGTGCCAGCAGCCCGAGAGGGGGACTAGCGGGAGGTGCAGATACGCAGTATTTT.

This clonotype was counted ten times or more. The chain combines TRBV12-3 or TRBV12-4 with TRBJ2-1; the match to TRBD1 covers 7 bases. CDR3 size: 16 residues. The V segment lost 5 bases and the J segment 8 bases; nucleotides outside the gene matches: 15. The CDR3 spells CASSMGQFPASYEQFF. CDR3 DNA: TGTGCCAGCAGTATGGGACAGTTCCCCGCATCATATGAGCAGTTCTTC.

The gene calls are TRBV7-9 and TRBJ1-1, with D possibly TRBD1 on 6 matching bases. V was shortened by 1 base and J by 7 bases, with 19 bases between the two germline ends. Per germline, CDR1 SEHNR and CDR2 FQNEAQ (reference sequence). This CDR3 has 16 amino acids. The DNA of the CDR3 is TGTGCCAGCAGCTTAGGTTTTCGGGGGCTTTTAGGTGAAGCTTTCTTT. It encodes CASSLGFRGLLGEAFF.

The rearrangement links TRBV9 to TRBJ2-3; TRBD2 matches 9 bases. Trimming cost V 3 bases and J 3 bases; bases outside gene matches: 11. Germline CDR1 reads SGDLS; CDR2 reads YYNGEE. This CDR3 has 17 amino acids. The CDR3 spells CASSARASGMGTDTQYF. Here the CDR3 DNA reads TGTGCCAGCAGCGCCAGGGCTAGCGGGATGGGGACAGATACGCAGTATTTT.

V gene TRBV11-3 combines with J gene TRBJ1-1; no definite D call. The CDR3 is 13 amino acids. V lost 1 base and J 1 base, leaving 4 bases between the germline ends. CDR1 and CDR2 from the germline V gene are SGHNT and YENEEA. The CDR3 loop reads CASSLAKNTEAFF. CDR3 coding DNA: TGTGCCAGCAGCTTAGCCAAGAACACTGAAGCTTTCTTT.

This clonotype came up a few times. The chain is built from TRBV7-9 and TRBJ2-7; 14 bases fit TRBD2. The CDR3 runs to 13 residues. The germline V gene has CDR1 SEHNR and CDR2 FQNEAQ (reference sequence). V was pared by 5 bases and J by 8 bases, with 2 bases of the junction left unmatched. For the CDR3, the DNA is TGTGCCAGCAGCGGGACTAGCGGGAGCAAGCAGTACTTC. Its protein is CASSGTSGSKQYF.

The chain links TRBV6-2 or TRBV6-3 to TRBJ1-1; D may be TRBD1 (6 bases). Germline V gene data show CDR1 as MNHEY and CDR2 as SVGEGT. V shed 5 bases and J shed 5 bases, with 15 bases lying between them. The CDR3 runs to 14 residues. The CDR3 reads CASSRSQGVTEAFF. The CDR3 nucleotides are TGTGCCAGCAGTCGATCACAGGGCGTTACTGAAGCTTTCTTT.

This clonotype was counted only a few times. The chain is built from TRBV20-1 and TRBJ1-1, with TRBD1 as a possible D gene (6 bases). The V and J ends lost 0 bases and 8 bases respectively, with 13 bases between them. Germline V gene sequence: CDR1 DFQATT, CDR2 SNEGSKA (reference sequence). The CDR3 totals 13 residues. CDR3 residues: CSARDLGGLEAFF. CDR3 in DNA: TGCAGTGCTAGAGATCTTGGGGGGCTGGAAGCTTTCTTT.

The chain uses TRBV29-1 and TRBJ2-1; TRBD2 matches at 7 bases. The V gene end was trimmed by 5 bases and the J gene end by 2 bases; junction bases not matched to a gene: 3. Germline CDR1 reads SQVTM; CDR2 reads ANQGSEA. The length of the CDR3 is 13 residues. The CDR3 DNA sequence: TGCAGCGTTCCTGGGGGGGCCTACAATGAGCAGTTCTTC. Amino acids: CSVPGGAYNEQFF.

V is TRBV20-1 and J is TRBJ2-5; 10 nucleotides line up with TRBD2. This CDR3 is built from 12 residues. V lost 6 bases to trimming and J lost 4 bases; unmatched junction nucleotides: 2. Germline CDR1 is DFQATT and CDR2 is SNEGSKA (reference sequence). In DNA form, the CDR3 reads TGCAGTGCCCGGACTAGCGGAGAGACCCAGTACTTC. The encoded protein is CSARTSGETQYF.

The V and J genes are TRBV20-1 and TRBJ2-7; 9 bases align to TRBD2. Germline CDR1 DFQATT, CDR2 SNEGSKA (reference sequence). Trimming cost V 7 bases and J 5 bases; bases outside gene matches: 6. The CDR3 contains 12 residues. The CDR3 nucleotides read TGCAGTGTGAAGCGGGGGGCCGACGAGCAGTACTTC. It translates to CSVKRGADEQYF.

The chain has TRBV24-1 and TRBJ2-7; a weak D match, TRBD2 (6 bases). There are 17 residues in the CDR3. Trimming stripped 2 bases from V and 2 bases from J, with 18 bases between. From germline, CDR1 is KGHDR and CDR2 SFDVKD. CDR3 residues: CATSDSRMGLSAYEQYF. CDR3 nucleotide sequence: TGTGCCACCAGTGATTCGAGAATGGGACTTTCCGCCTACGAGCAGTACTTC.

This clonotype occurred a few times. The rearrangement uses TRBV20-1 and TRBJ1-3, with 7 bases lining up with TRBD1. V dropped 1 base and J dropped 8; count of bases not matched to a gene: 14. The germline V gene has CDR1 DFQATT and CDR2 SNEGSKA (reference sequence). CDR3 length: 16 amino acids. This chain's CDR3 is CSARARDSDAGDTIYF. The CDR3 region has the DNA TGCAGTGCTAGAGCCCGGGACAGCGACGCCGGGGACACCATATATTTT.

This chain links TRBV3-1 with TRBJ2-2; either TRBD1 or TRBD2 may fit D (5 bases each). Trimming removed 1 base from V and 6 bases from J, with 6 bases in between. Germline-derived CDR1 and CDR2 are LGHDT and YNNKEL (reference sequence). CDR3 size: 13 residues. The CDR3 loop reads CASSQGGSGELFF. For the CDR3, the DNA is TGTGCCAGCAGCCAAGGGGGGTCCGGGGAGCTGTTTTTT.

This clonotype has ten or more counts. The chain couples TRBV20-1 to TRBJ2-1; 9 bases align to TRBD1. The germline V gene encodes CDR1 DFQATT and CDR2 SNEGSKA (reference sequence). The V and J ends lost 1 base and 5 bases, in that order; junction bases with no gene match: 6. This CDR3 comprises 15 residues. In DNA form, the CDR3 reads TGCAGTGCTAGAGGGGGACAGGGAAACCACAATGAGCAGTTCTTC. This encodes CSARGGQGNHNEQFF.

The chain joins TRBV11-2 to TRBJ2-3, with 9 bases fitting TRBD2. Germline V CDR1 and CDR2: SGHAT, FQNNGV. J lost 2 bases, V lost 6 bases, and 9 bases had no gene match. The CDR3 extends over 16 amino acids. CDR3 in DNA: TGTGCCAGCAGACGGATAAGCGGGGGGTCCACAGATACGCAGTATTTT. This encodes CASRRISGGSTDTQYF.

This clonotype appeared a single time. V gene TRBV6-6 combines with J gene TRBJ1-5, with D perhaps matching TRBD1 (5 bases). The CDR3 length is 15 residues. V was trimmed by 7 bases and J by 0 bases, leaving 13 bases between them. Germline V gene lookup returns CDR1 MNHNY and CDR2 SVGAGI (reference sequence). CDR3 DNA sequence: TGTGCCAGCACCCTTGGGGGATTTAGCAATCAGCCCCAGCATTTT. It specifies CASTLGGFSNQPQHF.

This clonotype was detected only a few times. The chain uses TRBV3-1 and TRBJ2-2, with D tentatively TRBD1 (5 bases). CDR1 is LGHDT, CDR2 YNNKEL, per germline (reference sequence). The CDR3 is 14 amino acids. The V gene lost 7 bases and the J gene lost 3 bases, with 12 bases spanning the gap. Here the CDR3 DNA reads TGTGCCAGCAAAAGCAGGGTTGACACCGGGGAGCTGTTTTTT. This encodes CASKSRVDTGELFF.

This chain uses TRBV12-3 or TRBV12-4 with TRBJ2-1; TRBD2 matches 8 bases. With V trimmed by 4 bases and J by 7 bases, 6 bases remained unmatched. This CDR3 contains 14 residues. CDR3 coding DNA: TGTGCCAGCAGTTCCAGCGGGAGTTGGAATGAGCAGTTCTTC. It encodes CASSSSGSWNEQFF.

In its sample, this clonotype was seen a few times. The chain is built from TRBV20-1 and TRBJ1-2; D is unresolved. Germline V gene sequence: CDR1 DFQATT, CDR2 SNEGSKA (reference sequence). CDR3 length equals 13 residues. V was clipped by 3 bases and J by 3 bases, with 11 bases between them. The CDR3 region is CSARRDLDYGYTF. DNA of the CDR3: TGCAGTGCTAGGAGGGATCTTGACTATGGCTACACCTTC.

The table lists this clonotype with a few counts. This rearrangement joins TRBV3-1 to TRBJ2-5; D is possibly TRBD1 (6 bases). The CDR3 contains 15 residues. The ends were cut back, 4 bases at V and 7 bases at J, with 19 bases in the middle. The V gene's germline CDR1 is LGHDT and CDR2 YNNKEL (reference sequence). The chain's CDR3 is CASSRANQGIRTQYF. CDR3 bases: TGTGCCAGCAGCCGCGCCAATCAGGGGATCAGGACCCAGTACTTC.

In its sample, this clonotype was seen a few times. V gene TRBV5-1 combines with J gene TRBJ2-5; possible D gene TRBD2, 6 bases. The CDR3 is made up of 15 amino acids. Germline V gene lookup returns CDR1 SGHRS and CDR2 YFSETQ. Between the trimmed V and J ends, which lost 0 bases and 4 bases, there was a span of 13 bases. The CDR3 DNA follows: TGCGCCAGCAGCTTGGCCGTGGGCGGGGTAGAGACCCAGTACTTC. It specifies CASSLAVGGVETQYF.

Comment on this clonotype: A junction end diverges from the germline sequence, so it may reflect a read error. The rearrangement links TRBV6-5 to TRBJ2-5, with a tentative D call TRBD1 (5 bases). This CDR3 has 14 amino acids. Germline V lookup: CDR1 MNHEY, CDR2 SVGAGI. CDR3 protein: CASSYSIDTGLIIF. The CDR3 DNA follows: TGTGCCAGCAGTTACTCGATTGATACAGGCCTAATAATTTTC.

This chain uses TRBV11-2 with TRBJ1-3; D gene ambiguous. This CDR3 contains 18 residues. Germline V gene lookup returns CDR1 SGHAT and CDR2 FQNNGV. Trimming cost V 4 bases and J 0 bases, with 19 bases left between them. CDR3 bases: TGTGCCAGCAGCTATACTACACCTGGCCCCAGCTCTGGAAACACCATATATTTT. This gives the protein CASSYTTPGPSSGNTIYF.

The chain combines TRBV28 with TRBJ1-1; weak D call: TRBD1 (6 bases). The CDR3 consists of 16 residues. The germline V and J ends were trimmed by 5 bases and 3 bases, with 19 bases remaining between them. Per the germline V gene, CDR1 is MDHEN and CDR2 is SYDVKM. The CDR3 DNA sequence: TGTGCCAGCAGTCCCTCAAAGGGGGGGTTGGACACTGAAGCTTTCTTT. Translating gives CASSPSKGGLDTEAFF.

The V and J genes are TRBV28 and TRBJ2-1, with TRBD1 identical over 12 bases. The V gene end was trimmed by 8 bases and the J gene end by 8 bases; junction bases not matched to a gene: 13. The length of the CDR3 is 16 residues. Germline CDR1 is MDHEN and CDR2 is SYDVKM. CDR3 DNA: TGTGCCAGCTCCCCCGCCGGGACAGGGGGCGCGGATGAGCAGTTCTTC. Protein product: CASSPAGTGGADEQFF.

The sample holds a few counts of this clonotype. The chain links TRBV7-2 to TRBJ2-7; 7 bases match TRBD1. V gave up 5 bases and J gave up 5 bases; unmatched junction bases: 15. Per the germline V gene, CDR1 is SGHTA and CDR2 is FQGNSA. The CDR3 spans 16 residues. CDR3 sequence reads: CASSPQTGTLYDEQYF. The CDR3 DNA reads as TGTGCCAGCAGCCCCCAGACAGGGACCCTGTACGACGAGCAGTACTTC.

This chain uses TRBV7-8 with TRBJ2-2; D may match TRBD1 or TRBD2 (6 bases each). Germline loops: CDR1 SGHVS, CDR2 FQNEAQ. The CDR3 runs 16 residues. Trimming cost V 0 bases and J 3 bases, with 11 bases left between them. CDR3 in DNA: TGTGCCAGCAGCTTAGCAGGGGGGACCTACACCGGGGAGCTGTTTTTT. This codes for CASSLAGGTYTGELFF.

This clonotype was detected a few times. This chain joins TRBV7-9 and TRBJ2-3; possible D gene TRBD1, 5 bases. This CDR3 is built from 15 residues. From germline, CDR1 is SEHNR and CDR2 FQNEAQ (reference sequence). Trimming removed 1 base at V and 4 bases at J, with 12 bases between. CDR3 loop: CASSLEGREADTQYF. The CDR3, as DNA: TGTGCCAGCAGCTTAGAGGGGCGCGAGGCAGATACGCAGTATTTT. Using reference TRBV7-9 and TRBJ2-3 for the parts outside the CDR3, the full variable domain is DTGVSQNPRHKITKRGQNVTFRCDPISEHNRLYWYRQTLGQGPEFLTYFQNEAQLEKSRLLSDRFSAERPKGSFSTLEIQRTEQGDSAMYLCASSLEGREADTQYFGPGTRLTVL.

This clonotype was recorded at least ten times. The J gene is TRBJ2-1, the V gene TRBV5-1; 8 bases map to TRBD2. J was trimmed by 9 bases and V by 0 bases; bases with no gene match: 11. This CDR3 is 16 amino acids long. Per germline, CDR1 SGHRS and CDR2 YFSETQ. CDR3 loop: CASSLAPAGASGEQFF. Written as DNA, the CDR3 is TGCGCCAGCAGCTTGGCCCCAGCGGGGGCCTCCGGTGAGCAGTTCTTC.

The chain couples TRBV13 to TRBJ2-2, with D unclear. Trimming cost V 0 bases and J 7 bases, with 9 bases left between them. The CDR3 loop spans 14 amino acids. The germline CDR1 and CDR2 sequences are PRHDT and FYEKMQ (reference sequence). The CDR3 loop reads CASSLGYLDGELFF. The CDR3 DNA reads as TGTGCCAGCAGCTTAGGATACCTGGACGGGGAGCTGTTTTTT.